One and the same sample provided the 31 T cell receptor beta chains below, sequenced in a study of blood T cells in healthy people across ages. For the second PCR, which ran for about 6 to 11 cycles, a sample-barcoded 5' primer and a J-beta primer mix were used. TCRdb reprocessed the 5' RACE reads via MiXCR and lists one record per CDR3 protein. The table includes approximately 1.5 million distinct CDR3 sequences, roughly a third detected once. Sequenced: blood. The receptors were sampled from a woman in her twenties or thirties in good health.

This rearrangement joins TRBV24-1 to TRBJ2-1; D gene uncertain. The CDR3 totals 11 residues. Germline CDR1 reads KGHDR; CDR2 reads SFDVKD. The V gene lost 5 bases and the J gene lost 9 bases, with 7 bases spanning the gap. The CDR3 protein is CATSAVSEQFF. The CDR3 coding sequence is TGTGCCACCAGTGCGGTAAGTGAGCAGTTCTTC.

This clonotype was recorded at least ten times. This chain links TRBV7-3 with TRBJ2-5, with D possibly being TRBD2 (6 bases). Trimming pared 3 bases from V and 2 bases from J, leaving 16 bases between. The germline CDR1 and CDR2 sequences are SGHTA and FQGTGA. CDR3 length equals 16 residues. CDR3 nucleotide sequence: TGTGCCAGCAGCTTTGTATTGGGGGGAGGACAAGAGACCCAGTACTTC. It translates to CASSFVLGGGQETQYF. The variable domain in full, with the rest retrieved from reference TRBV7-3 and TRBJ2-5, is GAGVSQTPSNKVTEKGKYVELRCDPISGHTALYWYRQSLGQGPEFLIYFQGTGAADDSGLPNDRFFAVRPEGSVSTLKIQRTERGDSAVYLCASSFVLGGGQETQYFGPGTRLLVL.

In its sample, this clonotype was seen a few times. The chain has TRBV27 and TRBJ2-3; TRBD1 matches 9 bases. After removal of 3 bases from V and 6 bases from J, the junction contained 7 bases not matched to a gene. Germline loops: CDR1 MNHEY, CDR2 SMNVEV (reference sequence). This CDR3 spans 15 amino acids. CDR3 nucleotides: TGTGCCAGCAGTTTGCGGGACAGGGTCGGGGATACGCAGTATTTT. This sequence encodes CASSLRDRVGDTQYF.

This rearrangement joins TRBV6-1 to TRBJ2-7; D is unclear. Germline V gives CDR1 MNHNS, CDR2 SASEGT. V was cut by 2 bases and J by 4 bases, with 9 bases left in between. CDR3 size: 13 residues. CDR3 loop: CASSESRKYEQYF. CDR3 nucleotides: TGTGCCAGCAGTGAATCGAGAAAGTACGAGCAGTACTTC.

The rearrangement joins TRBV7-9 to TRBJ2-6; D possibly corresponds to TRBD1 (7 bases). This CDR3 is built from 17 residues. CDR1 and CDR2 from the germline V gene are SEHNR and FQNEAQ (reference sequence). V dropped 7 bases and J dropped 1 base, with 17 bases sitting between them. The chain's CDR3 is CASIRGSGDSGANVLTF. The CDR3 nucleotides are TGTGCCAGCATCAGGGGGTCGGGGGATTCTGGGGCCAACGTCCTGACTTTC.

V usage is TRBV14 and J usage is TRBJ2-7, with 14 bases aligning to TRBD2. The CDR3 covers 18 residues. V lost 4 bases, J lost 3 bases, and 11 bases stayed unmatched. Germline V gene sequence: CDR1 SGHDN, CDR2 FVKESK. CDR3 sequence: CASSLVPGTSGSSYEQYF. DNA for the CDR3: TGTGCCAGCAGCCTAGTTCCCGGGACTAGCGGGAGCAGCTACGAGCAGTACTTC.

This clonotype was counted only a few times. V is TRBV3-1 and J is TRBJ2-3; D is unclear. V lost 3 bases to trimming and J lost 6 bases, with 7 bases between them. This CDR3 contains 12 residues. CDR1 and CDR2 from the germline V gene are LGHDT and YNNKEL (reference sequence). The chain's CDR3 is CASSHSPDTQYF. DNA for the CDR3: TGTGCCAGCAGCCACTCTCCGGATACGCAGTATTTT.

The rearrangement links TRBV28 to TRBJ1-1, with D possibly matching TRBD1 (5 bases). Germline CDR1 MDHEN, CDR2 SYDVKM. The V end lost 3 bases, the J end lost 1 base, and 12 bases lay between the germline ends. The CDR3 extends over 15 amino acids. The CDR3 DNA is TGTGCCAGCAGTTTCAGGGCGACTAGGAACACTGAAGCTTTCTTT. It encodes CASSFRATRNTEAFF.

This clonotype was seen repeatedly, ten times or more. This chain joins TRBV12-3 or TRBV12-4 and TRBJ1-2; D unresolved. This CDR3 comprises 14 residues. V lost 2 bases to trimming and J lost 3 bases, with 10 bases between them. In DNA, the CDR3 is TGTGCCAGCAGTTTAAAACGGGGTCACTATGGCTACACCTTC. Encoded protein: CASSLKRGHYGYTF.

This clonotype came up once. This may stem from a read error, because a much larger clone lies one nucleotide away. The chain employs TRBV10-3 and TRBJ2-1; tentative D call: TRBD2 (5 bases). With 10 bases removed from V and 7 bases from J, the gap between germline ends came to 17 bases. This CDR3 spans 13 amino acids. Per germline, CDR1 ENHRY and CDR2 SYGVKD. In DNA form, the CDR3 reads TGTGCCACCAGCTCTACTAGTATTAATGAGCAGTTCTTC. This gives the protein CATSSTSINEQFF.

V usage is TRBV7-2 and J usage is TRBJ1-6; D is possibly TRBD1 (5 bases). Germline loops: CDR1 SGHTA, CDR2 FQGNSA. The V and J ends lost 0 bases and 6 bases respectively, with 12 bases between them. CDR3 length: 16 amino acids. As DNA, the CDR3 is TGTGCCAGCAGCTTAGCCTCAGGGAACCTTAATTCACCCCTCCACTTT. Protein product: CASSLASGNLNSPLHF.

A few counts support this clonotype. The genes are TRBV9 and TRBJ1-4, with D possibly TRBD1 on 6 matching bases. Germline V gene data show CDR1 as SGDLS and CDR2 as YYNGEE. V was shortened by 3 bases and J by 4 bases, with 10 bases between the two germline ends. This CDR3 has 14 residues. The CDR3 DNA sequence: TGTGCCAGCAGCGCGGGACACATTAATGAAAAACTGTTTTTT. It specifies CASSAGHINEKLFF.

This chain uses TRBV20-1 with TRBJ2-7, with D possibly called TRBD1 or TRBD2 (5 bases each). Trimming removed 6 bases at V and 0 bases at J, with 12 bases between. CDR1 is DFQATT and CDR2 is SNEGSKA in the germline V gene (reference sequence). The CDR3 has 13 amino acids. The DNA of the CDR3 is TGCAGTGCGAGGGGACGGACCTCCTACGAGCAGTACTTC. Translated, it gives CSARGRTSYEQYF.

The CDR3 spells CASTFAQGAGNEQFF. The DNA for the CDR3 is TGCGCCAGCACCTTTGCGCAGGGGGCGGGCAATGAGCAGTTCTTC. The J gene is TRBJ2-1, the V gene TRBV10-2; 8 bases agree with TRBD1. V lost 7 bases, J lost 6 bases, and 11 bases stayed unmatched. The CDR3 runs 15 residues. CDR1 is WSHSY and CDR2 is SAAADI in the germline V gene.

The rearrangement links TRBV3-1 to TRBJ1-6, with D maybe TRBD1 (5 bases). Germline values: CDR1 LGHDT, CDR2 YNNKEL (reference sequence). V lost 0 bases to trimming and J lost 18 bases, with 12 bases between them. This CDR3 has 12 amino acids. CDR3 protein: CASSQESGRAHF. Here the CDR3 DNA reads TGTGCCAGCAGCCAAGAATCAGGGAGGGCCCACTTT.

The chain uses TRBV5-1 and TRBJ2-5; D might be TRBD2 (7 bases). Trimming stripped 4 bases from V and 5 bases from J, with 15 bases between. Germline CDR1 SGHRS, CDR2 YFSETQ. This CDR3 region has 14 residues. This CDR3 reads CASSDGRGGETQYF. CDR3 sequence (DNA): TGCGCCAGCAGCGACGGCAGGGGAGGGGAGACCCAGTACTTC.

The chain joins TRBV7-2 to TRBJ2-1; possible D gene TRBD1, 5 bases. The V gene lost 10 bases and the J gene lost 6 bases, with 16 bases spanning the gap. CDR1 is SGHTA and CDR2 is FQGNSA in the germline V gene. The CDR3 covers 13 residues. DNA of the CDR3: TGTGCCAACAAACCTTATGGGGCCAATGAGCAGTTCTTC. This gives the protein CANKPYGANEQFF.

Only a few counts were recorded for this clonotype. V is TRBV12-3 or TRBV12-4 and J is TRBJ1-5, with D unresolved. V was shortened by 2 bases and J by 2 bases, with 10 bases between the two germline ends. The CDR3 spans 15 residues. This chain's CDR3 is CASSLKGIGNQPQHF. The CDR3 DNA reads as TGTGCCAGCAGTTTAAAGGGTATAGGCAATCAGCCCCAGCATTTT.

The chain combines TRBV6-1 with TRBJ1-1; 9 nucleotides line up with TRBD1. J lost 11 bases, V lost 10 bases, and 14 bases had no gene match. Germline values: CDR1 MNHNS, CDR2 SASEGT. CDR3 length: 13 amino acids. The CDR3 spells CATAGTGLFTAFF. CDR3 nucleotide sequence: TGTGCCACCGCCGGGACAGGGCTATTTACGGCTTTCTTT.

The chain joins TRBV10-3 to TRBJ2-7; 7 positions agree with TRBD1. Per the germline V gene, CDR1 is ENHRY and CDR2 is SYGVKD. The J segment lost 2 bases and the V segment lost 6 bases, leaving 7 bases of the junction unmatched. The CDR3 consists of 14 residues. The CDR3 sequence: CAIRRGQAAYEQYF. CDR3 nucleotide sequence: TGTGCCATCAGACGAGGACAGGCGGCCTACGAGCAGTACTTC.

The chain combines TRBV7-6 with TRBJ2-5, with D uncertain. The CDR3 runs 14 residues. Trimming shortened V by 4 bases and J by 4 bases, and 13 bases separated the two germline ends. Germline assignment: CDR1 SGHVS and CDR2 FNYEAQ. The CDR3 protein is CASSSAASGETQYF. The CDR3 DNA is TGTGCCAGCAGCTCAGCCGCTTCGGGAGAGACCCAGTACTTC.

The chain carries TRBV2 and TRBJ2-3; 9 nucleotides line up with TRBD2. There are 16 residues in the CDR3. J was trimmed by 3 bases and V by 7 bases; bases with no gene match: 11. The germline V gene has CDR1 SNHLY and CDR2 FYNNEI. CDR3 coding DNA: TGTGCCAGCACCGGCAGGTCTAGCGGGAAGACAGATACGCAGTATTTT. This gives the protein CASTGRSSGKTDTQYF. The variable domain in full, completed from reference TRBV2 and TRBJ2-3, reads EPEVTQTPSHQVTQMGQEVILRCVPISNHLYFYWYRQILGQKVEFLVSFYNNEISEKSEIFDDQFSVERPDGSNFTLKIRSTKLEDSAMYFCASTGRSSGKTDTQYFGPGTRLTVL.

The DNA for the CDR3 is TGCAGCGTTGACTTGTTGAATGAGCAGTTCTTC. Amino acids: CSVDLLNEQFF. The rearrangement links TRBV29-1 to TRBJ2-1; the D is unclear. From germline, CDR1 is SQVTM and CDR2 ANQGSEA. The CDR3 covers 11 residues. The V end lost 3 bases, the J end lost 7 bases, and 7 bases lay between the germline ends.

This clonotype was counted between two and nine times. The V gene is TRBV10-3, the J gene TRBJ2-7; D uncertain. Trimming pared 3 bases from V and 6 bases from J, leaving 12 bases between. Germline CDR1 and CDR2: ENHRY and SYGVKD. There are 13 residues in the CDR3. The CDR3 region has the DNA TGTGCCATCAGTGACTGGGGTCTTAGCGAGCAGTACTTC. Protein sequence: CAISDWGLSEQYF.

About this clonotype: Mismatch with germline at one junction end may stem from a read error. The chain recombines TRBV12-3 or TRBV12-4 with TRBJ2-7; 11 nucleotides line up with TRBD1. There are 13 residues in the CDR3. This CDR3 reads CASPGQGAYEQYF. The CDR3 coding sequence is TGCGCCAGCCCGGGACAGGGGGCCTACGAGCAGTACTTC.

This clonotype came up once. This may stem from a read error, because a much larger clone lies one nucleotide away. The chain carries TRBV29-1 and TRBJ2-7; perhaps TRBD1 as D (5 bases). CDR3 size: 14 residues. The V and J ends lost 6 bases and 2 bases respectively, with 17 bases between them. Germline lookup yields CDR1 SQVTM and CDR2 ANQGSEA. CDR3 residues: CSVGVGRATYEQYF. CDR3 nucleotide sequence: TGCAGCGTCGGAGTTGGCAGGGCGACCTACGAGCAGTACTTC.

This clonotype was observed many times. The CDR3 DNA follows: TGTGCCAGCAGCGCTAGGACAGATACGCAGTATTTT. As protein: CASSARTDTQYF. The genes are TRBV7-8 and TRBJ2-3; D uncertain. This CDR3 is 12 amino acids long. The V and J ends lost 5 bases and 3 bases respectively, with 6 bases between them. The germline gives CDR1 SGHVS, CDR2 FQNEAQ.

This clonotype occurred a few times. The chain couples TRBV10-1 to TRBJ2-1; D may correspond to TRBD1 or TRBD2 (5 bases each). V lost 6 bases, J lost 8 bases, and 23 bases lay in between. CDR3 size: 16 residues. The V gene's germline CDR1 is WNHNN and CDR2 SYGVQD (reference sequence). CDR3: CASSESWGSTGYEQFF. The CDR3 DNA is TGCGCCAGCAGCGAAAGCTGGGGGAGTACGGGATATGAGCAGTTCTTC.

There are a few counts of this clonotype. This chain joins TRBV7-8 and TRBJ2-7; D may correspond to TRBD1 or TRBD2 (6 bases each). CDR3 length equals 16 residues. V gave up 5 bases and J gave up 6 bases, with 23 bases separating them. Germline-derived CDR1 and CDR2 are SGHVS and FQNEAQ. For the CDR3, the DNA is TGTGCCAGCAGCCCCTATACGGGGGCAGGATTGGTCGAGCAGTACTTC. Translation: CASSPYTGAGLVEQYF. The full variable domain, its missing parts supplied by reference TRBV7-8 and TRBJ2-7, is GAGVSQSPRYKVAKRGQDVALRCDPISGHVSLFWYQQALGQGPEFLTYFQNEAQLDKSGLPSDRFFAERPEGSVSTLKIQRTQQEDSAVYLCASSPYTGAGLVEQYFGPGTRLTVT.

This clonotype was seen more than once but under ten times. The chain employs TRBV20-1 and TRBJ2-7, with a possible D match to TRBD2 (6 bases). The V and J ends lost 0 bases and 2 bases respectively, with 14 bases between them. The CDR3 has 15 amino acids. Germline V lookup: CDR1 DFQATT, CDR2 SNEGSKA (reference sequence). CDR3 loop: CSARERPTRTYEQYF. As DNA, the CDR3 is TGCAGTGCTAGAGAGAGGCCGACTAGGACCTACGAGCAGTACTTC.

The CDR3 spells CASSELAPLSSTDTQYF. The CDR3 nucleotides are TGTGCCAGCAGTGAATTGGCCCCTCTCTCTAGCACAGATACGCAGTATTTT. This chain connects TRBV6-1 to TRBJ2-3; D is uncertain. With 2 bases removed from V and 0 bases from J, the gap between germline ends came to 15 bases. The CDR3 spans 17 residues. Germline lookup yields CDR1 MNHNS and CDR2 SASEGT.